Below, one TCR beta chain is given with its context. What it recognizes is unknown. This specimen belongs to a study of cytomegalovirus exposure and HLA in healthy donors. Overall study: The Caucasian-associated ancestry cluster held around four fifths of 300 to 500 genotyped donors.

Points from the study as a whole: Earlier analysis yielded a pattern in which most TCR beta V segments were productive about 87% or about 30% of the time. A few chains linked to CMV were shown in vitro to be specific for CMV antigens.

PCR used 60 Vbeta primers and 13 Jbeta primers. The assay was immunoSEQ multiplex PCR, and TCRdb's table has in-frame clones only and misses some. Here the sample spans about 190,000 clones, around 90% being singletons. CDR3 length equals 15 residues. In germline, CDR1 is MDHEN, CDR2 SYDVKM. Trimming took off 7 bases at V and 7 bases at J, with 22 bases between the two ends. The source material was PBMCs. The V call is TRBV28, the J call TRBJ1-2; D unclear. This clonotype was obtained from a boy between 2 and 10 years old in good health and CMV-seronegative. CDR3 DNA sequence: TGTGCCAGCACCCTCGGGTTGAGGGTGGGTGGTGGCTACACCTTC. It specifies CASTLGLRVGGGYTF.